Given below is one T cell receptor (beta chain) in context. V lost 0 bases and J lost 5; bases outside the gene matches: 13. Germline V gene data show CDR1 as SGHNT and CDR2 as YYREEE (reference sequence). The CDR3 totals 18 residues. The sample is drawn from a study of control samples from healthy donors and cancer patients. Assay: immunoSEQ multiplex PCR; the TCRdb copy retains only in-frame clones and omits some. The profile covers some 120,000 clones, with roughly 91% appearing a single time and approximately 2.2% taken by the ten largest. The TCR comes from a woman aged 70-85 years in good health. Input material: blood. The gene calls are TRBV5-4 and TRBJ2-5, with TRBD2 matching 10 bases. The CDR3 protein is CASSLAGSSGGLHETQYF. The CDR3, as DNA: TGTGCCAGCAGCTTGGCCGGCTCTAGCGGGGGCCTTCACGAGACCCAGTACTTC. Using reference TRBV5-4 and TRBJ2-5 for the parts outside the CDR3, the full variable domain is ETGVTQSPTHLIKTRGQQVTLRCSSQSGHNTVSWYQQALGQGPQFIFQYYREEENGRGNFPPRFSGLQFPNYSSELNVNALELDDSALYLCASSLAGSSGGLHETQYFGPGTRLLVL.